This TCR beta chain is drawn from a study of siplizumab effects on memory and regulatory T cells. As concerns this clone: Its specificity is not known.

TCRdb keeps only in-frame clones here, not all; method: immunoSEQ multiplex PCR. The sample has some 100,000 clones, roughly 94% seen once. The CDR3 totals 13 residues. Trimming shortened V by 0 bases and J by 9 bases, and 12 bases separated the two germline ends. Germline V gene lookup returns CDR1 MNHEY and CDR2 SMNVEV (reference sequence). The study, taken as a whole, reports: Few alloreactive clones mapped to unstimulated subsets. No functional test confirmed suppression by proliferating siplizumab-culture Tregs. Treg-derived clones made up an average of approximately 64% of mappable alloreactive CD4+ clones with siplizumab and over 25% in controls. Memory T cells appeared less diverse than naive cells, which seemed to contribute substantially to alloresponse.

This chain links TRBV27 with TRBJ2-7, with D possibly TRBD2 on 6 matching bases. This TCR was sampled from a human donor in good health. The specimen sequenced was Tregs sorted from blood. In DNA form, the CDR3 reads TGTGCCAGCAGTTTATCGGGGACTTGGGCGCAGTACTTC. Its protein product is CASSLSGTWAQYF.